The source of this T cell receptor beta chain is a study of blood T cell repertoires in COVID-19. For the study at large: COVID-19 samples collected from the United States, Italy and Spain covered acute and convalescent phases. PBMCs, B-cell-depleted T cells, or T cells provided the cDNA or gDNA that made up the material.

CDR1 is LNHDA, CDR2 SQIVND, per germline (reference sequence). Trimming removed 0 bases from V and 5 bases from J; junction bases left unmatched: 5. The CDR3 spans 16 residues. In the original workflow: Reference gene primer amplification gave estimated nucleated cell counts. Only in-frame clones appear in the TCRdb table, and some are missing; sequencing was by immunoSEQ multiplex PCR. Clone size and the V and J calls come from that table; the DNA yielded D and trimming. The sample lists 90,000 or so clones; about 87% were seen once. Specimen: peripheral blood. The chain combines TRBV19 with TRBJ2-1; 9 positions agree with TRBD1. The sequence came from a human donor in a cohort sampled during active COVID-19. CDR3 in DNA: TGTGCCAGTAGTATAGAGGGACAGGGAGGCGACAATGAGCAGTTCTTC. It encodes CASSIEGQGGDNEQFF.